The next 31 T cell receptor beta chains were all read from a single sample in a study of blood T cell repertoires in COVID-19. The repertoire was sequenced with immunoSEQ multiplex PCR; TCRdb's copy has only in-frame clones and lacks some. The repertoire includes 200,000 to 250,000 clones, around 90% of them detected once, and roughly 2.7% sits in the top ten. Sequenced input: PBMCs or T cells enriched from blood (not recorded which). The receptors originated from a woman between 25 and 40 years old who had recovered from COVID-19.

This chain joins TRBV4-3 and TRBJ1-1; no reliable D call. CDR1 is LGHNA, CDR2 YSLEER, per germline. Trimming took off 0 bases at V and 1 base at J, with 12 bases between the two ends. The CDR3 runs to 16 residues. The CDR3 nucleotides read TGCGCCAGCAGCCAAGACGGGGAGGGCGCGAACACTGAAGCTTTCTTT. Protein: CASSQDGEGANTEAFF.

Comments on this clone: This CDR3 is also generated by other DNA sequences in the sample. This chain connects TRBV7-2 to TRBJ1-5, with 7 bases identical to TRBD1. Germline V gene lookup returns CDR1 SGHTA and CDR2 FQGNSA. V lost 5 bases to trimming and J lost 7 bases; unmatched junction nucleotides: 5. This CDR3 contains 13 residues. The DNA for the CDR3 is TGTGCCAGCAGCCAAGACAGGGACCAGCCCCAGCATTTT. Protein sequence: CASSQDRDQPQHF.

The V call is TRBV9, the J call TRBJ2-5; 9 bases agree with TRBD2. V dropped 7 bases and J dropped 3; count of bases not matched to a gene: 7. The germline V gene has CDR1 SGDLS and CDR2 YYNGEE. The CDR3 contains 14 residues. The CDR3 DNA sequence: TGTGCCAGCGGACCGGGACTAGCCAAAGAGACCCAGTACTTC. This sequence encodes CASGPGLAKETQYF.

The chain is built from TRBV11-2 and TRBJ2-2; a weak D match, TRBD1 (5 bases). This CDR3 has 16 amino acids. Trimming pared 2 bases from V and 0 bases from J, leaving 10 bases between. CDR1 and CDR2 (germline): SGHAT, FQNNGV. CDR3 loop: CASSLWGGSNTGELFF. The CDR3 nucleotides read TGTGCCAGCAGCTTATGGGGCGGTTCGAACACCGGGGAGCTGTTTTTT.

This sequence joins TRBV19 and TRBJ1-2; 9 bases fit TRBD1. Looked up from germline, CDR1 is LNHDA and CDR2 is SQIVND (reference sequence). V lost 5 bases, J lost 7 bases, and 5 bases stayed unmatched. The CDR3 is 13 residues long. In DNA, the CDR3 is TGTGCCAGTAGTCCTCGGACAGGGGCTGGCTACACCTTC. The encoded protein is CASSPRTGAGYTF.

This clone came up once. The chain has TRBV5-5 and TRBJ1-2; 7 nucleotides align to TRBD1. The germline V gene encodes CDR1 SGHKS and CDR2 YYEKEE (reference sequence). V gave up 0 bases and J gave up 5 bases; unmatched junction bases: 16. This CDR3 has 18 amino acids. The CDR3 loop reads CASSLVPGQSAWGYGYTF. The DNA of the CDR3 is TGTGCCAGCAGCTTGGTCCCGGGACAGTCAGCTTGGGGGTATGGCTACACCTTC.

The chain has TRBV4-1 and TRBJ2-1; possibly TRBD2 for D (7 bases). Trimming pared 1 base from V and 9 bases from J, leaving 16 bases between. The CDR3 consists of 15 residues. From germline, CDR1 is MGHRA and CDR2 YSYEKL. As DNA, the CDR3 is TGCGCCAGCAGCCAAGGGTGGGGGGGCCGAGGTGAGCAGTTCTTC. Amino acid sequence: CASSQGWGGRGEQFF.

The rearrangement uses TRBV7-9 and TRBJ2-3; TRBD1 is a possible D gene (5 bases). The germline V and J ends were trimmed by 3 bases and 0 bases, with 10 bases remaining between them. Looked up from germline, CDR1 is SEHNR and CDR2 is FQNEAQ (reference sequence). The CDR3 spans 15 residues. CDR3 region: CASSLRTPSTDTQYF. The CDR3 DNA follows: TGTGCCAGCAGCTTGCGGACACCTAGCACAGATACGCAGTATTTT.

The rearrangement uses TRBV19 and TRBJ1-2; a weak D match, TRBD1 (6 bases). Germline V CDR1 and CDR2: LNHDA, SQIVND (reference sequence). CDR3 length: 14 residues. Between the trimmed V and J ends, which lost 3 bases and 4 bases, there was a span of 12 bases. The CDR3 DNA is TGTGCCAGTAGTATCGGGAACAGGGTCTATGGCTACACCTTC. Amino acid sequence: CASSIGNRVYGYTF.

The chain couples TRBV6-5 to TRBJ1-2; 7 bases line up with TRBD1. The CDR3 totals 15 residues. Germline values: CDR1 MNHEY, CDR2 SVGAGI. With 4 bases clipped from V and 4 bases from J, the junction kept 9 bases outside the gene matches. Written as DNA, the CDR3 is TGTGCCAGCAGTTTTACAGGGGACCCTCTCTATGGCTACACCTTC. It codes for CASSFTGDPLYGYTF.

The chain uses TRBV19 and TRBJ2-3; 12 positions agree with TRBD2. After removal of 5 bases from V and 5 bases from J, the junction contained 8 bases not matched to a gene. Germline-derived CDR1 and CDR2 are LNHDA and SQIVND (reference sequence). This CDR3 is 16 amino acids long. CDR3 in amino acids: CASSPRLAGVVDTQYF. In DNA form, the CDR3 reads TGTGCCAGTAGTCCGAGACTAGCGGGGGTTGTAGATACGCAGTATTTT.

CDR3 sequence: CATSRLRDRVDGYTF. The CDR3 DNA reads as TGTGCCACCAGCAGACTCCGGGACAGGGTGGATGGCTACACCTTC. This chain links TRBV15 with TRBJ1-2; 9 bases map to TRBD1. Germline assignment: CDR1 LNHNV and CDR2 YYDKDF (reference sequence). The CDR3 contains 15 residues. The ends lost 2 bases at V and 6 bases at J; junction bases unmatched: 7.

The genes are TRBV2 and TRBJ2-2, with TRBD1 matching over 11 bases. Germline lookup yields CDR1 SNHLY and CDR2 FYNNEI. This CDR3 has 16 residues. V was pared by 3 bases and J by 5 bases, with 5 bases of the junction left unmatched. The CDR3 loop is CASSDFGTGGTGELFF. DNA of the CDR3: TGTGCCAGCAGTGACTTCGGGACAGGGGGGACCGGGGAGCTGTTTTTT.

The rearrangement links TRBV10-3 to TRBJ1-1; unclear D gene. CDR1 and CDR2 (germline): ENHRY, SYGVKD. Between the trimmed V and J ends, which lost 10 bases and 0 bases, there was a span of 12 bases. CDR3 length equals 13 residues. This chain's CDR3 is CATSKEVNTEAFF. DNA for the CDR3: TGTGCCACCTCCAAGGAGGTGAACACTGAAGCTTTCTTT.

This rearrangement joins TRBV19 to TRBJ1-4; no clear D. Germline CDR1 is LNHDA and CDR2 is SQIVND (reference sequence). V lost 1 base and J 8 bases, leaving 14 bases between the germline ends. This CDR3 is 15 amino acids long. The CDR3, as DNA: TGTGCCAGTAGTATAGGCCCGGGAGTTGAAGAAAAACTGTTTTTT. As protein: CASSIGPGVEEKLFF.

The rearrangement links TRBV19 to TRBJ2-1; the match to TRBD2 covers 12 bases. The length of the CDR3 is 15 residues. The V gene end was trimmed by 5 bases and the J gene end by 10 bases; junction bases not matched to a gene: 9. Germline CDR1 and CDR2: LNHDA and SQIVND (reference sequence). This chain's CDR3 is CASSASSGGAKEQFF. The CDR3 DNA reads as TGTGCCAGTAGTGCCTCTAGCGGGGGGGCTAAAGAGCAGTTCTTC.

The chain uses TRBV28 and TRBJ1-6; D remains ambiguous. Between the trimmed V and J ends, which lost 1 base and 7 bases, there was a span of 8 bases. This CDR3 spans 14 amino acids. Germline CDR1 is MDHEN and CDR2 is SYDVKM. This CDR3 is CASSLYSLNSPLHF. In DNA form, the CDR3 reads TGTGCCAGCAGTTTATATTCTCTGAATTCACCCCTCCACTTT.

The chain recombines TRBV6-1 with TRBJ2-3; unclear D gene. Between the trimmed V and J ends, which lost 1 base and 5 bases, there was a span of 4 bases. The CDR3 runs 12 residues. Germline assignment: CDR1 MNHNS and CDR2 SASEGT. CDR3 loop: CASSEGEDTQYF. The CDR3 DNA follows: TGTGCCAGCAGTGAAGGAGAAGATACGCAGTATTTT.

This clone was observed once. The rearrangement uses TRBV2 and TRBJ1-6, with a weak D call TRBD1 (5 bases). Deletions cut 0 bases from V and 10 bases from J, with 13 bases between. CDR3 size: 15 residues. The V gene's germline CDR1 is SNHLY and CDR2 FYNNEI. The CDR3 DNA follows: TGTGCCAGCAGTGAAGCCCGGGGGGATTGGTCACCCCTCCACTTT. This codes for CASSEARGDWSPLHF.

The V and J genes are TRBV27 and TRBJ1-4, with TRBD1 as a possible D gene (6 bases). The CDR3 runs 14 residues. Trimming took 3 bases from V and 7 from J, leaving 12 bases between them. CDR1 and CDR2 from the germline V gene are MNHEY and SMNVEV (reference sequence). This CDR3 reads CASSLNRDGEKLFF. In DNA form, the CDR3 reads TGTGCCAGCAGTTTGAACAGGGACGGTGAAAAACTGTTTTTT.

This sequence joins TRBV7-9 and TRBJ1-5, with D perhaps TRBD1 (6 bases). The germline V gene encodes CDR1 SEHNR and CDR2 FQNEAQ (reference sequence). The CDR3 length is 14 residues. Trimming cost V 5 bases and J 4 bases, with 12 bases left between them. In DNA form, the CDR3 reads TGTGCCAGCAGCGAGGGGACACAGAATCAGCCCCAGCATTTT. Protein sequence: CASSEGTQNQPQHF. Together with reference TRBV7-9 and TRBJ1-5, the CDR3 gives the full variable domain: DTGVSQNPRHKITKRGQNVTFRCDPISEHNRLYWYRQTLGQGPEFLTYFQNEAQLEKSRLLSDRFSAERPKGSFSTLEIQRTEQGDSAMYLCASSEGTQNQPQHFGDGTRLSIL.

The chain uses TRBV29-1 and TRBJ1-2; TRBD1 aligns across 7 bases. After removal of 6 bases from V and 7 bases from J, the junction contained 11 bases not matched to a gene. The CDR3 has 13 amino acids. Per the germline V gene, CDR1 is SQVTM and CDR2 is ANQGSEA. CDR3 in DNA: TGCAGCGTCCACCGAGACAGGGACCCTGGCTACACCTTC. As protein: CSVHRDRDPGYTF.

J is TRBJ1-6 and V is TRBV7-2, with D tentatively TRBD1 (5 bases). CDR1 SGHTA and CDR2 FQGNSA come from the germline V gene. Trimming cost V 7 bases and J 4 bases, with 11 bases left between them. The CDR3 length is 14 residues. DNA for the CDR3: TGTGCCAGCACCCCGACAGAATATAATTCACCCCTCCACTTT. As protein: CASTPTEYNSPLHF.

The chain employs TRBV6-5 and TRBJ2-5, with unresolved D. The CDR3 contains 13 residues. Trimming took 2 bases from V and 5 from J, leaving 9 bases between them. Germline V CDR1 and CDR2: MNHEY, SVGAGI. CDR3 bases: TGTGCCAGCAGTTACGGAGTCATGGAGACCCAGTACTTC. Translation gives CASSYGVMETQYF.

The genes are TRBV2 and TRBJ1-3; 9 bases line up with TRBD1. Per the germline V gene, CDR1 is SNHLY and CDR2 is FYNNEI. This CDR3 is built from 14 residues. V lost 5 bases and J lost 2; bases outside the gene matches: 1. The chain's CDR3 is CASSRQGAGNTIYF. In DNA, the CDR3 is TGTGCCAGCAGTCGACAGGGGGCTGGAAACACCATATATTTT.

The CDR3 loop reads CASSYWQGDEKLFF. CDR3 sequence (DNA): TGTGCCAGCAGTTACTGGCAGGGCGATGAAAAACTGTTTTTT. The gene calls are TRBV6-5 and TRBJ1-4, with D perhaps TRBD1 (5 bases). The CDR3 is made up of 14 amino acids. Trimming pared 1 base from V and 6 bases from J, leaving 9 bases between. CDR1 MNHEY and CDR2 SVGAGI come from the germline V gene.

The V and J genes are TRBV9 and TRBJ2-5; D is possibly TRBD2 (5 bases). The germline V gene encodes CDR1 SGDLS and CDR2 YYNGEE. Trimming left V 0 bases short and J 3 bases short, with 9 bases between. This CDR3 is built from 14 residues. CDR3 sequence: CASSVGAGEETQYF. The CDR3 coding sequence is TGTGCCAGCAGCGTAGGGGCGGGCGAAGAGACCCAGTACTTC.

The rearrangement joins TRBV19 to TRBJ2-7; 12 nucleotides agree with TRBD1. CDR1 is LNHDA and CDR2 is SQIVND in the germline V gene (reference sequence). With 9 bases clipped from V and 5 bases from J, the junction kept 5 bases outside the gene matches. The CDR3 covers 13 residues. CDR3 sequence reads: CASSGTGGHEQYF. The CDR3 nucleotides are TGTGCCAGCAGCGGGACAGGGGGCCACGAGCAGTACTTC.

The chain joins TRBV5-4 to TRBJ1-1; 7 nucleotides agree with TRBD1. V lost 5 bases and J lost 8; bases outside the gene matches: 15. This CDR3 is built from 15 residues. Per germline, CDR1 SGHNT and CDR2 YYREEE (reference sequence). CDR3 protein: CASRGGQTTIGEAFF. The CDR3, as DNA: TGTGCCAGCAGGGGGGGACAGACTACTATAGGAGAAGCTTTCTTT.

This clone was counted between two and nine times. V usage is TRBV11-2 and J usage is TRBJ2-1, with D possibly matching TRBD2 (5 bases). The CDR3 spans 13 residues. Germline V gene sequence: CDR1 SGHAT, CDR2 FQNNGV. Trimming cost V 1 base and J 9 bases, with 10 bases left between them. The CDR3 loop is CASSLGLEGEQFF. CDR3 nucleotide sequence: TGTGCCAGCAGCTTAGGCCTAGAGGGTGAGCAGTTCTTC.

The gene calls are TRBV7-6 and TRBJ2-2; 15 bases are a match to TRBD2. The CDR3 spans 20 residues. V dropped 4 bases and J dropped 4; count of bases not matched to a gene: 13. From germline, CDR1 is SGHVS and CDR2 FNYEAQ. CDR3: CASSSGLAGGIMRVTGELFF. The DNA for the CDR3 is TGTGCCAGCAGCTCGGGACTAGCGGGGGGAATTATGAGAGTCACCGGGGAGCTGTTTTTT.